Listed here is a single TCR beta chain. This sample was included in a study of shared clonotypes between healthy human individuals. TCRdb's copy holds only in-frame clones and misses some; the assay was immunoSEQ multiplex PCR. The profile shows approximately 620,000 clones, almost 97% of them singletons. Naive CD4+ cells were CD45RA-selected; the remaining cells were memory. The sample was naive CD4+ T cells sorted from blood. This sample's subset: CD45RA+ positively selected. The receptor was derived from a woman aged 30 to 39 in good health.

The CDR3 DNA reads as TGTGCCAGCAGGGGTGAGGCCACCGGTGGGGCCAACGTCCTGACTTTC. It is translated as CASRGEATGGANVLTF. The V call is TRBV5-5, the J call TRBJ2-6; D gene ambiguous. Germline assignment: CDR1 SGHKS and CDR2 YYEKEE (reference sequence). V was cut by 5 bases and J by 3 bases, with 15 bases left in between. The CDR3 is 16 amino acids.